Below, one TCR beta chain is given with its context. Its antigen is as yet unknown. This CDR3 comprises 14 residues. Researchers isolated at least 6 million PBMCs per sample. At least 5.5 micrograms of total RNA were extracted per sample. The sample belongs to a study of blood T cells in healthy people across ages. Study overall: With template switching, about one barcoded beta molecule was captured per two T cells.

Study-wide findings and caveats: Roughly linearly, TCR beta diversity per million T cells fell as age increased.

The authors ran a second PCR of about 7 to 11 cycles using a sample-barcoded 5' primer and a J-beta primer mix. MiXCR, applied by TCRdb to the 5' RACE reads, yields one record per CDR3 protein. Seen here are about 640,000 distinct CDR3 sequences, about 53% observed once, and the top ten hold 30% to 40%. The chain links TRBV21-1 to TRBJ2-1; TRBD2 was called by the table and not checked on the DNA. TRBV21-1 is recorded as a pseudogene. The source material was blood. The receptor was derived from a man aged 60 to 69 in good health. For the CDR3, the DNA is TGTGCCAGCAGCAAAGGCCTCAGGGAGGAGACCCAGTTCTTC. This translates into CASSKGLREETQFF.